This T cell receptor beta chain was observed in a study of blood T cell repertoires in COVID-19. Study context: The origin of the acute and convalescent COVID-19 samples was the United States, Italy and Spain.

V trimming: 7 bases; J trimming: 1 base; junction bases outside the gene matches: 8. The CDR3 consists of 15 residues. CDR1 is ENHRY and CDR2 is SYGVKD in the germline V gene. Assay: immunoSEQ multiplex PCR; the TCRdb copy retains only in-frame clones and omits some. The sample has 240,000 or so clones, approximately 80% seen once. This clonotype was obtained from a woman of 80 years or more with acute or convalescent COVID-19. The chain links TRBV10-3 to TRBJ2-5, with 8 bases that match TRBD1. Specimen: peripheral blood. The CDR3 protein is CAIKPGQDPQETQYF. CDR3 in DNA: TGTGCCATCAAACCGGGACAGGATCCCCAAGAGACCCAGTACTTC.